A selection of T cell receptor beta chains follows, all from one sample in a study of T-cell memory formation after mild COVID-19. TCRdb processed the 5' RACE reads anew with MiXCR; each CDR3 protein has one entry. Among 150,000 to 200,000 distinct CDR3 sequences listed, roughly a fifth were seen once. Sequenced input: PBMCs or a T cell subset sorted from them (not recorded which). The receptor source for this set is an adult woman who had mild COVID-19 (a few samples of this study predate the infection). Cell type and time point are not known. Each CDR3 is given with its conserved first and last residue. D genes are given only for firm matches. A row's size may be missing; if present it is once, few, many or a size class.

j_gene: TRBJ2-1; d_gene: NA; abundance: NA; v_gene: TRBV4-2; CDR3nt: TGTGCCAGCAGCCAAGGGGGGCATTGGAATGAGCAGTTCTTC; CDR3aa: CASSQGGHWNEQFF
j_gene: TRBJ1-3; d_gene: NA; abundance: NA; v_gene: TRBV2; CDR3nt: TGTGCCAGAACAGGGTCCGGAAACACCATATATTTT; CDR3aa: CARTGSGNTIYF
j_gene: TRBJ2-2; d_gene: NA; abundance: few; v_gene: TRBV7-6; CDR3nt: TGTGCCCTCCGGGACACCGGGGAGCTGTTTTTT; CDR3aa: CALRDTGELFF
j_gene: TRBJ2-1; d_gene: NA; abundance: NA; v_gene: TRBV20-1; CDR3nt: TGCAGTGCTAGACAGGCTACTAACAATGAGCAGTTCTTC; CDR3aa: CSARQATNNEQFF
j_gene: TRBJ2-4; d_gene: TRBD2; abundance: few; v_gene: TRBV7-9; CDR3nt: TGTGCCAGCAGCGGGACTAGCGGGGCCCTAGCCAAAAACATTCAGTACTTC; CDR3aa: CASSGTSGALAKNIQYF
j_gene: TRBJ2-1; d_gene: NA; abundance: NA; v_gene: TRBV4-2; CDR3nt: TGTGCCAGCAGCCAAGCCGAGGAGTTCTCCTACAATGAGCAGTTCTTC; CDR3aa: CASSQAEEFSYNEQFF
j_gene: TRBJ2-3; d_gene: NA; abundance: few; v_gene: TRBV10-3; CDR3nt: TGTGCCATCAGTGAGACGAGCACAGATACGCAGTATTTT; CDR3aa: CAISETSTDTQYF
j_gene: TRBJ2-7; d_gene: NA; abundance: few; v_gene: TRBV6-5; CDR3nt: TGTGCCAGCAGTTACTGGGAGACCTACGAGCAGTACTTC; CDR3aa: CASSYWETYEQYF
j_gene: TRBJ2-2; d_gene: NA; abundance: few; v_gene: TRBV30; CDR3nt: TGTGCCTGGAATCCAGGGAACACCGGGGAGCTGTTTTTT; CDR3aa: CAWNPGNTGELFF
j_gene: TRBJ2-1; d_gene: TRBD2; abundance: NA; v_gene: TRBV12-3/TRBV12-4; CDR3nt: TGTGCCAGCAGTCCCGGGGGGGCCATTCTGATAGGCTCCTACAATGAGCAGTTCTTC; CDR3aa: CASSPGGAILIGSYNEQFF
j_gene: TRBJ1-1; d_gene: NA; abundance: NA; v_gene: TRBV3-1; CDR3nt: TGTGCCAGCAGCCAACCCGGGACGGGCCACACTGAAGCTTTCTTT; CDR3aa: CASSQPGTGHTEAFF
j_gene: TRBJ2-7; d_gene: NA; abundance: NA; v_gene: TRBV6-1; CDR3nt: TGTGCCAGCAGACCCGGGACCCAGTCCTACGAGCAGTACTTC; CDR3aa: CASRPGTQSYEQYF
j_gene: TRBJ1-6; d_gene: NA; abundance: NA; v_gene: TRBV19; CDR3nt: TGTGCCAGTAGTATGGGGATAGGTTCACCCCTCCACTTT; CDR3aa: CASSMGIGSPLHF
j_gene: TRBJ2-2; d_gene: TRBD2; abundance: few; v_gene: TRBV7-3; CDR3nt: TGTGCCAGCAGCTTACCCGGGACTACCGCGAACACCGGGGAGCTGTTTTTT; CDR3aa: CASSLPGTTANTGELFF
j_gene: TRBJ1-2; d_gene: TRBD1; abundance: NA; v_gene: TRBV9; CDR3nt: TGTGCCAGCAGCACCGGGACAGGGCTGGAGGGCTACACCTTC; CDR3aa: CASSTGTGLEGYTF
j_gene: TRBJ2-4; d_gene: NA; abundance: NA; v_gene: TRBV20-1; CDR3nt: TGCAGTGCTAGCCACGGACAGTGGCACATTCAGTACTTC; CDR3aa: CSASHGQWHIQYF
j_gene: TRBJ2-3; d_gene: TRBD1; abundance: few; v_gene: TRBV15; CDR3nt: TGTGCCACCAGCAGGGCGACAGGGTCCACAGATACGCAGTATTTT; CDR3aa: CATSRATGSTDTQYF
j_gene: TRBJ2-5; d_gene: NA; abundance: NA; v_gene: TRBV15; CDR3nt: TGTGCCACCAGCAAAACGCAGGGTTTCGGAGAGACCCAGTACTTC; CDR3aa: CATSKTQGFGETQYF
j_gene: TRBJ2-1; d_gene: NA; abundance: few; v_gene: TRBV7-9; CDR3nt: TGTGCCAGCAGCTCTTTAGCGCCTCCCTCCTACAATGAGCAGTTCTTC; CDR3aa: CASSSLAPPSYNEQFF
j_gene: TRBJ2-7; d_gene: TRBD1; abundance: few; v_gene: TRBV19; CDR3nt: TGTGCCAGTTCACAGGGGTGGACCTACGAGCAGTACTTC; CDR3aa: CASSQGWTYEQYF
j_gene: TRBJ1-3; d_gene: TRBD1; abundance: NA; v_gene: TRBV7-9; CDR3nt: TGTGCCAGCAGCTCCCCGGGACAGGGGGCCGCTGGAAACACCATATATTTT; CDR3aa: CASSSPGQGAAGNTIYF
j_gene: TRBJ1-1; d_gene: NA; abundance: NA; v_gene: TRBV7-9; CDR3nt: TGTGCCAGCAGCGAAACTGAAGCTTTCTTT; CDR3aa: CASSETEAFF
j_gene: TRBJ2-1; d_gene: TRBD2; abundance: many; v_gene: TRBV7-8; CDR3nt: TGTGCCAGCAGCTTAACTAGCGGGAGGGGTGAGCAGTTCTTC; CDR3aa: CASSLTSGRGEQFF
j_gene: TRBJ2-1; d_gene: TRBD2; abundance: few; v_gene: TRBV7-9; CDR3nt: TGTGCCAGCAGCTTAGTGCAACTAGCGGGGGGGCCCTCCTACAATGAGCAGTTCTTC; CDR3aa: CASSLVQLAGGPSYNEQFF
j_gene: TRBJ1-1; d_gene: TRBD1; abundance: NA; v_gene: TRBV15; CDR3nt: TGTGCCACCAGCCCCGGACAGGGACGGGCTAGGCTCTTT; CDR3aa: CATSPGQGRARLF